Given below is one TCR beta chain in context. This sample was taken from a study of cytomegalovirus exposure and HLA in healthy donors. The PCR employed 60 Vbeta primers together with 13 Jbeta primers. TCRdb's table, derived via immunoSEQ multiplex PCR, lists solely in-frame clones and lacks some. This table holds 200,000 or so clones. The source material was PBMCs. This TCR was sampled from a boy aged 5 to 17 in good health and CMV-seronegative.

CDR3 DNA sequence: TGTGCCAGCAGCCCCCCCACAGGCGTAGGAACTGAAGCTTTCTTT. Residues: CASSPPTGVGTEAFF. The chain uses TRBV28 and TRBJ1-1, with a possible D match to TRBD1 (5 bases). Trimming stripped 6 bases from V and 5 bases from J, with 19 bases between. Germline loops: CDR1 MDHEN, CDR2 SYDVKM. This CDR3 has 15 residues.